A single sample is the source of the 21 T cell receptor beta chains below, sequenced in a study of blood T cell repertoires in COVID-19. The repertoire was sequenced with immunoSEQ multiplex PCR; TCRdb's copy has only in-frame clones and lacks some. The profile shows about 270,000 clones, more than 70% of them singletons. Sequenced: peripheral blood. All receptors come from a young woman with acute or convalescent COVID-19.

This chain joins TRBV28 and TRBJ1-4; 7 nucleotides align to TRBD1. The junction had 6 bases not matched to a gene; V was cut back by 3 bases and J by 2 bases. Germline CDR1 MDHEN, CDR2 SYDVKM. The CDR3 is 16 residues long. The CDR3 sequence: CASSFPQGETNEKLFF. The CDR3, as DNA: TGTGCCAGCAGTTTCCCCCAGGGGGAGACTAATGAAAAACTGTTTTTT. The whole variable domain, remainder taken from reference TRBV28 and TRBJ1-4, is DVKVTQSSRYLVKRTGEKVFLECVQDMDHENMFWYRQDPGLGLRLIYFSYDVKMKEKGDIPEGYSVSREKKERFSLILESASTNQTSMYLCASSFPQGETNEKLFFGSGTQLSVL.

V usage is TRBV15 and J usage is TRBJ2-1, with 10 bases fitting TRBD2. V was clipped by 5 bases and J by 10 bases; unmatched bases: 8. CDR3 length: 14 amino acids. Germline V lookup: CDR1 LNHNV, CDR2 YYDKDF (reference sequence). Here the CDR3 reads CATSRVLAGDEQFF. The CDR3 DNA sequence: TGTGCCACCAGCCGGGTGCTAGCGGGAGACGAGCAGTTCTTC.

The chain links TRBV30 to TRBJ1-1; tentatively, D is TRBD1 (5 bases). Germline V CDR1 and CDR2: GTSNPN, SVGIG (reference sequence). V was shortened by 1 base and J by 1 base, with 7 bases between the two germline ends. The CDR3 consists of 13 residues. This CDR3 is CAWSGQTNTEAFF. In nucleotides, the CDR3 is TGTGCCTGGAGTGGACAGACGAACACTGAAGCTTTCTTT.

The CDR3 bases are TGTGCCAGCAGTGAGGCTTTCAGGGGGCGGTTCGGGACCCAGTACTTC. Residues: CASSEAFRGRFGTQYF. This chain links TRBV28 with TRBJ2-5; the match to TRBD1 covers 8 bases. The CDR3 runs to 16 residues. V dropped 5 bases and J dropped 7; count of bases not matched to a gene: 15. Germline V gives CDR1 MDHEN, CDR2 SYDVKM.

This chain joins TRBV6-4 and TRBJ2-3; 8 bases align to TRBD2. CDR1 is MRHNA and CDR2 is SNTAGT in the germline V gene. CDR3 length equals 16 residues. Trimming cost V 0 bases and J 4 bases; bases outside gene matches: 6. The CDR3: CASSDSSGSRADTQYF. The CDR3 DNA reads as TGTGCCAGCAGTGACTCAAGCGGGAGTCGCGCAGATACGCAGTATTTT.

This clone appeared a few times. The rearrangement links TRBV5-1 to TRBJ1-1, with 10 positions matching TRBD1. CDR3 length: 15 amino acids. V shed 4 bases and J 4 bases; nucleotides not matched to a gene: 7. Germline loops: CDR1 SGHRS, CDR2 YFSETQ. This CDR3 is CASSPEGQGTTEAFF. The CDR3 DNA reads TGCGCCAGCAGCCCGGAGGGACAGGGGACCACTGAAGCTTTCTTT.

The chain is built from TRBV18 and TRBJ1-2; D unresolved. The CDR3 is made up of 13 amino acids. Germline values: CDR1 KGHSH, CDR2 LQKENI. Trimming took off 2 bases at V and 4 bases at J, with 8 bases between the two ends. The CDR3 DNA reads as TGTGCCAGCTCACCAGGCAGCGGCTATGGCTACACCTTC. It codes for CASSPGSGYGYTF. Looking up the rest from reference TRBV18 and TRBJ1-2 gives the full variable domain: NAGVMQNPRHLVRRRGQEARLRCSPMKGHSHVYWYRQLPEEGLKFMVYLQKENIIDESGMPKERFSAEFPKEGPSILRIQQVVRGDSAAYFCASSPGSGYGYTFGSGTRLTVV.

This chain links TRBV9 with TRBJ1-1; D is unresolved. The CDR3 runs to 15 residues. The germline CDR1 and CDR2 sequences are SGDLS and YYNGEE. V was shortened by 1 base and J by 8 bases, with 18 bases between the two germline ends. CDR3 DNA: TGTGCCAGCAGCGTACTCCCCCGCCCGGCGGAGGAAGCTTTCTTT. Its translation: CASSVLPRPAEEAFF. The full variable domain, with the rest looked up from reference TRBV9 and TRBJ1-1, is DSGVTQTPKHLITATGQRVTLRCSPRSGDLSVYWYQQSLDQGLQFLIQYYNGEERAKGNILERFSAQQFPDLHSELNLSSLELGDSALYFCASSVLPRPAEEAFFGQGTRLTVV.

The J gene is TRBJ2-2, the V gene TRBV5-8; D gene unclear. The CDR3 contains 14 residues. V lost 0 bases and J 1 base, leaving 4 bases between the germline ends. Germline CDR1 is SGHTS and CDR2 is YDEGEE. CDR3 region: CASSLVKNTGELFF. The CDR3 DNA is TGTGCCAGCAGCTTGGTAAAGAACACCGGGGAGCTGTTTTTT.

The chain is built from TRBV4-3 and TRBJ2-4, with TRBD1 identical over 9 bases. V trimming: 4 bases; J trimming: 3 bases; junction bases outside the gene matches: 10. Germline V gene sequence: CDR1 LGHNA, CDR2 YSLEER. The CDR3 runs to 17 residues. The CDR3 protein is CASSPGQGSWDKNIQYF. The CDR3 DNA sequence: TGCGCCAGCAGCCCGGGACAGGGAAGTTGGGACAAAAACATTCAGTACTTC.

The chain has TRBV4-3 and TRBJ2-7, with TRBD2 matching 15 bases. J lost 2 bases, V lost 0 bases, and 8 bases had no gene match. Germline V CDR1 and CDR2: LGHNA, YSLEER. This CDR3 is built from 19 residues. The CDR3 loop is CASSQDAGLAGGVAYEQYF. Here the CDR3 DNA reads TGCGCCAGCAGCCAAGATGCGGGACTAGCGGGAGGTGTAGCCTACGAGCAGTACTTC.

The sample holds one count of this clone. This sequence joins TRBV5-5 and TRBJ2-6; possibly TRBD2 for D (6 bases). Trimming shortened V by 3 bases and J by 0 bases, and 10 bases separated the two germline ends. Germline V gene sequence: CDR1 SGHKS, CDR2 YYEKEE (reference sequence). The length of the CDR3 is 16 residues. CDR3: CASSSGVNSGANVLTF. The CDR3 nucleotides are TGTGCCAGCAGCTCGGGAGTGAACTCTGGGGCCAACGTCCTGACTTTC.

The chain recombines TRBV10-3 with TRBJ2-7, with D unresolved. Trimming stripped 0 bases from V and 3 bases from J, with 3 bases between. Germline V gene sequence: CDR1 ENHRY, CDR2 SYGVKD. The CDR3 contains 12 residues. CDR3 residues: CAISESNYEQYF. The CDR3 nucleotides are TGTGCCATCAGTGAGTCCAACTACGAGCAGTACTTC.

The chain is built from TRBV4-2 and TRBJ2-5, with D perhaps matching TRBD2 (5 bases). The CDR3 runs to 15 residues. The germline V and J ends were trimmed by 0 bases and 4 bases, with 12 bases remaining between them. CDR1 LGHNA and CDR2 YNFKEQ come from the germline V gene. The CDR3, as DNA: TGTGCCAGCAGCCAAGACCACATGGGGAGAGAGACCCAGTACTTC. It specifies CASSQDHMGRETQYF.

This clone came up a few times. The chain has TRBV28 and TRBJ2-2; TRBD2 agrees at 8 bases. Germline assignment: CDR1 MDHEN and CDR2 SYDVKM. The CDR3 is 15 amino acids. J was trimmed by 2 bases and V by 7 bases; bases with no gene match: 6. In DNA, the CDR3 is TGTGCCAGCAAGGCAAGCGGGAGTAACACCGGGGAGCTGTTTTTT. It specifies CASKASGSNTGELFF.

The rearrangement links TRBV29-1 to TRBJ2-5, with 10 positions matching TRBD2. V was clipped by 7 bases and J by 2 bases; unmatched bases: 10. The CDR3 runs to 15 residues. Germline lookup yields CDR1 SQVTM and CDR2 ANQGSEA. The CDR3 coding sequence is TGCAGCGCCGGGGGATGGACTAGCGGACAAGAGACCCAGTACTTC. Residues: CSAGGWTSGQETQYF.

The rearrangement uses TRBV7-9 and TRBJ2-7, with a possible D match to TRBD1 (6 bases). The CDR3 has 15 residues. Germline lookup yields CDR1 SEHNR and CDR2 FQNEAQ (reference sequence). The V and J ends lost 2 bases and 3 bases respectively, with 14 bases between them. The CDR3 DNA reads as TGTGCCAGCAGCTTAAGTCTGGGGACATTCTACGAGCAGTACTTC. It yields the protein CASSLSLGTFYEQYF.

The J gene is TRBJ1-2, the V gene TRBV4-3; 9 nucleotides align to TRBD1. The CDR3 sequence is 14 residues long. J lost 10 bases, V lost 0 bases, and 6 bases had no gene match. Germline CDR1 is LGHNA and CDR2 is YSLEER. The CDR3 here is CASSQDGGTGHYTF. The CDR3 DNA follows: TGCGCCAGCAGCCAAGACGGGGGGACAGGGCACTACACCTTC.

A word on this clone: Distinct nucleotide sequences in the sample also encode this CDR3. The chain carries TRBV9 and TRBJ2-7; 11 nucleotides agree with TRBD2. V was clipped by 0 bases and J by 2 bases; unmatched bases: 4. The CDR3 totals 16 residues. The germline V gene encodes CDR1 SGDLS and CDR2 YYNGEE. CDR3 DNA sequence: TGTGCCAGCAGCGTAGGCGGACTAGCGGGCCCCTACGAGCAGTACTTC. Protein sequence: CASSVGGLAGPYEQYF.

This clone has a handful of counts. The chain carries TRBV18 and TRBJ1-4, with 7 bases identical to TRBD1. Germline CDR1 is KGHSH and CDR2 is LQKENI. Trimming removed 4 bases from V and 0 bases from J; junction bases left unmatched: 2. The CDR3 totals 15 residues. The DNA for the CDR3 is TGTGCCAGCTCACTCACAGGGGCAACTAATGAAAAACTGTTTTTT. Translation gives CASSLTGATNEKLFF.

The rearrangement links TRBV10-2 to TRBJ2-3, with D uncertain. The CDR3 runs to 15 residues. Germline-derived CDR1 and CDR2 are WSHSY and SAAADI. Trimming shortened V by 6 bases and J by 1 base, and 14 bases separated the two germline ends. CDR3 in DNA: TGCGCCAGCAGGGAAGCGAATGGTGGCACAGATACGCAGTATTTT. As protein: CASREANGGTDTQYF.